This T cell receptor beta chain originates from a study of OX40 agonist ivuxolimab in advanced cancers. Study overall: The dose-escalation cohort was approximately 81% male, with a mean age of 60 years, ranging roughly 20 to 90. Overall study findings and caveats: The antigen specificity of the peripheral T cells (those that were expanded) was not determined.

As concerns this clone: Its cognate antigen is unknown.

Patients with autoimmune history or systemic immunosuppression were excluded. Baseline, cycle 4 day 1, and cycle 7 day 1 were the blood sampling points. Only in-frame clones appear in the TCRdb table, and some are missing; sequencing was by immunoSEQ multiplex PCR. The sample lists about 130,000 clones, around 90% occurring once. The ends were cut back, 3 bases at V and 4 bases at J, with 9 bases in the middle. CDR1 is WNHNN and CDR2 is SYGVQD in the germline V gene (reference sequence). There are 13 residues in the CDR3. This chain joins TRBV10-1 and TRBJ2-5; D not certain. This sample comprised CD4+ or CD8+ T cells sorted from blood, obtained in a trial of the OX40 agonist ivuxolimab. The clonotype originates from an adult with an advanced solid tumor such as melanoma, head and neck, liver or kidney cancer. The CDR3 reads CASSETPGETQYF. CDR3 coding DNA: TGCGCCAGCAGTGAAACCCCTGGAGAGACCCAGTACTTC.